The present T cell receptor (beta chain) was sequenced within a study of T cell changes during pregnancy in multiple sclerosis. CDR1 MNHEY and CDR2 SVGAGI come from the germline V gene. The CDR3 sequence is 11 residues long. The V and J ends lost 5 bases and 8 bases respectively, with 10 bases between them. The method was immunoSEQ multiplex PCR; TCRdb's version includes in-frame clones alone and lacks a portion of them. This sample has tens of thousands of clones, with 90% to 95% found just once. The chain couples TRBV6-5 to TRBJ2-7, with D perhaps TRBD1 (6 bases). Sequencing was performed on peripheral blood, taken in the third trimester of pregnancy. This clonotype was obtained from a female donor with multiple sclerosis, enrolled in a pregnancy study. The CDR3: CASSITGKQYF. The CDR3 DNA reads as TGTGCCAGCAGTATAACAGGGAAGCAGTACTTC.